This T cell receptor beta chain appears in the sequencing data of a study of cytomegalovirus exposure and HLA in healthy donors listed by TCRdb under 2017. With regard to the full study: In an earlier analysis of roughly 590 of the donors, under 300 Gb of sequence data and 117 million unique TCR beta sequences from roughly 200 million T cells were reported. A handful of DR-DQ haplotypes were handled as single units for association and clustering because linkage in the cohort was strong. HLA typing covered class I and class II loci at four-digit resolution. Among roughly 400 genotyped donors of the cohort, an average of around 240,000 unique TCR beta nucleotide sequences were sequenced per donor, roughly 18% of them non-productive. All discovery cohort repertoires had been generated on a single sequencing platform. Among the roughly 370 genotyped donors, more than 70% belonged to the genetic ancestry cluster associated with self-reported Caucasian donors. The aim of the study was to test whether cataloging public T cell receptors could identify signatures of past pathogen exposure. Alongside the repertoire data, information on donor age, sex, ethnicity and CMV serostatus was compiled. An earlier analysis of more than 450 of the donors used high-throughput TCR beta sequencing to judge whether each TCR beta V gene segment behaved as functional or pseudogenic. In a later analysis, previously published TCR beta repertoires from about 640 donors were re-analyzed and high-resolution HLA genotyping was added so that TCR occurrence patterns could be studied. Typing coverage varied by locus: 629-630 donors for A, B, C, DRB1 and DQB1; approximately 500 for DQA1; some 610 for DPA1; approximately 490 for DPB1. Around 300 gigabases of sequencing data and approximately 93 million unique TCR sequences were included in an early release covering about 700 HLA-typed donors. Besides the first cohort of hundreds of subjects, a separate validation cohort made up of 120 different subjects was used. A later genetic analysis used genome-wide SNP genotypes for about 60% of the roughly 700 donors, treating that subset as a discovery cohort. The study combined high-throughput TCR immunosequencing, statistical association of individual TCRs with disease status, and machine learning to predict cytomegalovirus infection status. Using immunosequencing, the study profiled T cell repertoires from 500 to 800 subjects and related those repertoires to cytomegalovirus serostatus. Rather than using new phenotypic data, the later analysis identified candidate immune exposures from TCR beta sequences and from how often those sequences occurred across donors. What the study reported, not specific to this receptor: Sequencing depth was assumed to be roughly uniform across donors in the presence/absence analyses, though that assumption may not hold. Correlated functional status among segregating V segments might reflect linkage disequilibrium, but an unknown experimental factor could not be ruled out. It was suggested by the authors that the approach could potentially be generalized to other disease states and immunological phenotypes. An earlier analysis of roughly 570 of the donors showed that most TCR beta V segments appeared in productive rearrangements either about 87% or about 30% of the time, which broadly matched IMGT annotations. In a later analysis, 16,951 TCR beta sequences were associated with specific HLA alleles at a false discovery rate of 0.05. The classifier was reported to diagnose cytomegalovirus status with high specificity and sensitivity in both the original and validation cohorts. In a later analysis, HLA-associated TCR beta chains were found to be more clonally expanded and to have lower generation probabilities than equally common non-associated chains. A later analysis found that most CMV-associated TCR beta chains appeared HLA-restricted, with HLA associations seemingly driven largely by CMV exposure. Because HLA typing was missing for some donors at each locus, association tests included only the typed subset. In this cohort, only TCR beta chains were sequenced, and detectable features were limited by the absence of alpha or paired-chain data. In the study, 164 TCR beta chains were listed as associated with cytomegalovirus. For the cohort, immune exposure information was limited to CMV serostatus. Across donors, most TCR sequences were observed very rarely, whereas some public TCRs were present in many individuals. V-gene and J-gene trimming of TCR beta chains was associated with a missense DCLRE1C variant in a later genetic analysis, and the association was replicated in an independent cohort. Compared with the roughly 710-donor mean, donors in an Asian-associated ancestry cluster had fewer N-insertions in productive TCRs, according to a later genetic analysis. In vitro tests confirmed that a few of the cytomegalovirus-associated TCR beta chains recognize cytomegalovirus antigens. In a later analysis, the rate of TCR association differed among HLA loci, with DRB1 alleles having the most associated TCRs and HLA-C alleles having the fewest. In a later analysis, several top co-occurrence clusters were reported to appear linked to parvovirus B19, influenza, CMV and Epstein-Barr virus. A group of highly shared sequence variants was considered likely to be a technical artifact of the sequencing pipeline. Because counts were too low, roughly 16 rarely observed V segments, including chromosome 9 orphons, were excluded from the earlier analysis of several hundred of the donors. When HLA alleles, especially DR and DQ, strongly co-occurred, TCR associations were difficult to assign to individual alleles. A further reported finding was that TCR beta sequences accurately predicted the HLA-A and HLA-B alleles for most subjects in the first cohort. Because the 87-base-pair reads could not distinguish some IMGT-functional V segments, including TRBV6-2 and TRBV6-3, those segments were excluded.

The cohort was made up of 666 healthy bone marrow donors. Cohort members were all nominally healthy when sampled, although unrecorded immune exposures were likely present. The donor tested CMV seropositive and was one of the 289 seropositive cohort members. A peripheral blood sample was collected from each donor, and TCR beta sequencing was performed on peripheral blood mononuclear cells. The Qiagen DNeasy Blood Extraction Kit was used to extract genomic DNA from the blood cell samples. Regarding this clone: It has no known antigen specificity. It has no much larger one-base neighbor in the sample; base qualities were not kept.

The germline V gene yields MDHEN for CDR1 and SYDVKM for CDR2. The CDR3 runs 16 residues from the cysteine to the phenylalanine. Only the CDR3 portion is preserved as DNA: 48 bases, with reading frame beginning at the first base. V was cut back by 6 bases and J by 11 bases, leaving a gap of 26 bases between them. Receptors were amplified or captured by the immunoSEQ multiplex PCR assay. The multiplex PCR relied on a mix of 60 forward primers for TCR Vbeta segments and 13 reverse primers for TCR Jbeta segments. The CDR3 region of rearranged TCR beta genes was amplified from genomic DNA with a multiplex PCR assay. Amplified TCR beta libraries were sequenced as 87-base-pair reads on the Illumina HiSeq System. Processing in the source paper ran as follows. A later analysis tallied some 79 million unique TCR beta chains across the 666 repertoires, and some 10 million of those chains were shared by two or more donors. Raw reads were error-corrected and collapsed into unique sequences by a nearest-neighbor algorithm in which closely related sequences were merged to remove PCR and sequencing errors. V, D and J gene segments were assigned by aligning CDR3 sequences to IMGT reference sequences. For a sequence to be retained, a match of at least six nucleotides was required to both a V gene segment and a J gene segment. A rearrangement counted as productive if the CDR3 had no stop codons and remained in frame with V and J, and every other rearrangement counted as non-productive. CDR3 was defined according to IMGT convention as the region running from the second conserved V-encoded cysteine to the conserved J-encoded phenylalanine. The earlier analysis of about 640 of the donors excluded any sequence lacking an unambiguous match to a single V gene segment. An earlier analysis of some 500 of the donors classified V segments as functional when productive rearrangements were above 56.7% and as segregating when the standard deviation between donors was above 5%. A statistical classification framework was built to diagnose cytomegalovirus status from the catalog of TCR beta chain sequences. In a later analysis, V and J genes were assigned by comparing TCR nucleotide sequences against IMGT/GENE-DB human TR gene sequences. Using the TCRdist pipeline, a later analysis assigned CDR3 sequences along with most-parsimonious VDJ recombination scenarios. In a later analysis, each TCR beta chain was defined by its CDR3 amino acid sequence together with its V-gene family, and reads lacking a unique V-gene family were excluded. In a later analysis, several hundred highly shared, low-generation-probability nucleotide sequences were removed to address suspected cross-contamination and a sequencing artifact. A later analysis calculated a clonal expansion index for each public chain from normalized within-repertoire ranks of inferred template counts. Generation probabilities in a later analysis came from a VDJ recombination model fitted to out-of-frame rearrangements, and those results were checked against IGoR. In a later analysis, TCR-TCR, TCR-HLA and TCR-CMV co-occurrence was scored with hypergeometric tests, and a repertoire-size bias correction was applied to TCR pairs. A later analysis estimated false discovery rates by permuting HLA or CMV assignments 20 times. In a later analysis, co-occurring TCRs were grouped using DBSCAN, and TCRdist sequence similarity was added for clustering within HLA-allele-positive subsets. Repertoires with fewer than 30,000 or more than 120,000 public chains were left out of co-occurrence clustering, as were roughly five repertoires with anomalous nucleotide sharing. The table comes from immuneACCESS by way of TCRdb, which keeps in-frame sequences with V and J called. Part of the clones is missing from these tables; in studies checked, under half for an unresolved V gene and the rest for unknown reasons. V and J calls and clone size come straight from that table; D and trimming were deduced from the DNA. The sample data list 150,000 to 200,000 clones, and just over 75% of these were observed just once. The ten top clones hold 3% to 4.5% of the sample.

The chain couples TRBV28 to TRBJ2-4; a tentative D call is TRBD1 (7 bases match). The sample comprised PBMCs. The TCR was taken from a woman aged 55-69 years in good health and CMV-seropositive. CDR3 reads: CASSLLGAGQGVFQYF. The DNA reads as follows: TGTGCCAGCAGCCTATTGGGGGCGGGGCAGGGGGTCTTTCAGTACTTC.